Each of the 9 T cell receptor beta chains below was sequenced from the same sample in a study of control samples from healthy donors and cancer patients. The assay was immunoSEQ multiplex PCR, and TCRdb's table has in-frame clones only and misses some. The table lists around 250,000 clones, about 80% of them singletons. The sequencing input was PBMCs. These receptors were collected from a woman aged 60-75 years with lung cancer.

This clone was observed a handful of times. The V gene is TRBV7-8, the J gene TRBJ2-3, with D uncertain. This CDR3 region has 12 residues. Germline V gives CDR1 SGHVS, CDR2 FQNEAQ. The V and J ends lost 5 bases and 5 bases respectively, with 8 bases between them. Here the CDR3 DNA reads TGTGCCAGCAGCCCCGATGTAGATACGCAGTATTTT. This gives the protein CASSPDVDTQYF.

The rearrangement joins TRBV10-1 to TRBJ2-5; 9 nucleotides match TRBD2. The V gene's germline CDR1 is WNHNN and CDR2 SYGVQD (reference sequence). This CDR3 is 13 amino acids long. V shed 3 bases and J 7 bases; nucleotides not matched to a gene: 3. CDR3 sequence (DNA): TGCGCCAGCAGTGAAGTAGCGGGAGCGACCCAGTACTTC. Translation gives CASSEVAGATQYF.

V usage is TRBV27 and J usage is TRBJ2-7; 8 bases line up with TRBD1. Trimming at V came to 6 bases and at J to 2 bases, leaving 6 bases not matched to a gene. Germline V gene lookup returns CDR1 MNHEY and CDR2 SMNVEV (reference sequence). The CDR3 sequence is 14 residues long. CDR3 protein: CASSRRDRTYEQYF. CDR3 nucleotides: TGTGCCAGCAGCCGCCGGGACAGGACCTACGAGCAGTACTTC.

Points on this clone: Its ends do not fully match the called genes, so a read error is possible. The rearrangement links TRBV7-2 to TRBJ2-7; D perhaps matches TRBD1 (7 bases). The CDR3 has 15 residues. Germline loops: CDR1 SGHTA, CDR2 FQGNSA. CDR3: CACSAAGGGTYEQYF. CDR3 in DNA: TGTGCCTGCAGTGCGGCCGGAGGGGGCACCTACGAGCAGTACTTC.

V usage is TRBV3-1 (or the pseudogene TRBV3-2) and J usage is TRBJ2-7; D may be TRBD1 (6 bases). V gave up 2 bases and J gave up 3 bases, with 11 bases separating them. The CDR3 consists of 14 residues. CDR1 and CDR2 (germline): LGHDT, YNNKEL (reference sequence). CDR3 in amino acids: CASSQQGIGYEQYF. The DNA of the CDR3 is TGTGCCAGCAGCCAACAGGGGATCGGCTACGAGCAGTACTTC.

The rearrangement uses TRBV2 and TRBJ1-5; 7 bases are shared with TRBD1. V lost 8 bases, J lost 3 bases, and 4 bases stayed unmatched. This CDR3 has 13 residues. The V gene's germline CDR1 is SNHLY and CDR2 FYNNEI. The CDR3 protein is CASAGQANQPQHF. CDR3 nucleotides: TGTGCCAGCGCTGGACAGGCCAATCAGCCCCAGCATTTT. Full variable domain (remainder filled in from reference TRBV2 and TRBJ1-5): EPEVTQTPSHQVTQMGQEVILRCVPISNHLYFYWYRQILGQKVEFLVSFYNNEISEKSEIFDDQFSVERPDGSNFTLKIRSTKLEDSAMYFCASAGQANQPQHFGDGTRLSIL.

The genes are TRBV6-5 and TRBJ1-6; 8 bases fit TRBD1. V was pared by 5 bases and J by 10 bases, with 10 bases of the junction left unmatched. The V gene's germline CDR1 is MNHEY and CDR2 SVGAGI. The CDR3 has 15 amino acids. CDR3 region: CASSRSQGAGSPLHF. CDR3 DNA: TGTGCCAGCAGTCGTAGTCAGGGGGCCGGCTCACCCCTCCACTTT.

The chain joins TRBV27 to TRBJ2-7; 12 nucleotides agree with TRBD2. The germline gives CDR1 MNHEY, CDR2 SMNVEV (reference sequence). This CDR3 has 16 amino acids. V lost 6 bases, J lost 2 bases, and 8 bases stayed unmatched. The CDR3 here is CASSPRLAGDAYEQYF. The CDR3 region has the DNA TGTGCCAGCAGCCCCCGACTAGCGGGAGACGCCTACGAGCAGTACTTC.

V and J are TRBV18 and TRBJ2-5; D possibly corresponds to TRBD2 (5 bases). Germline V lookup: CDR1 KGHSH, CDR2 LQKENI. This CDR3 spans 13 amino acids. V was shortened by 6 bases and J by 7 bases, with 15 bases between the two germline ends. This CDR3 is CASSESDRGTQYF. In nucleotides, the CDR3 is TGTGCCAGCTCTGAGTCCGACCGGGGGACCCAGTACTTC.